This TCR beta chain is drawn from a study of T cells in Graves' hyperthyroidism and ophthalmopathy. Study-wide context: Prior to any treatment, at the point of initial diagnosis, peripheral blood was collected. Study findings and constraints: In blood, most of the thyroid clonotypes expanded above 0.001 were also present.

TCR beta CDR3 regions were amplified from RNA. The HTBI primer set drove a first-round RT-PCR of the TCR CDR3. Each CDR3 protein gets one entry after TCRdb re-called the multiplex PCR reads with MiXCR. Of some 300,000 distinct CDR3 sequences listed, 15% to 20% are singletons. The length of the CDR3 is 14 residues. The germline V gene encodes CDR1 SGHRS and CDR2 YFSETQ. Trimming left V 0 bases short and J 5 bases short, with 9 bases between. This clonotype was seen at least ten times. The antigen remains undetermined. The chain has TRBV5-1 and TRBJ2-1; D remains unclear. This sequence was found in a man in his fifties or sixties with Graves' ophthalmopathy. Input material: blood. CDR3 in amino acids: CASSLAGGNNEQFF. The DNA for the CDR3 is TGCGCCAGCAGCTTGGCGGGCGGTAACAATGAGCAGTTCTTC. Based on the CDR3 plus reference TRBV5-1 and TRBJ2-1, the full variable domain is KAGVTQTPRYLIKTRGQQVTLSCSPISGHRSVSWYQQTPGQGLQFLFEYFSETQRNKGNFPGRFSGRQFSNSRSEMNVSTLELGDSALYLCASSLAGGNNEQFFGPGTRLTVL.